Each of the 17 T cell receptor beta chains below was sequenced from the same sample in a study of blood T cell repertoires in COVID-19. The protocol was immunoSEQ multiplex PCR, while the TCRdb copy is restricted to in-frame clones and leaves out a portion. Among 250,000 to 350,000 clones listed, 86% were seen once. The specimen was peripheral blood. The receptor source for this set is a woman aged 25-40 years with active or convalescent COVID-19.

The chain is built from TRBV6-2 or TRBV6-3 and TRBJ2-3; 9 positions match TRBD2. The CDR3 consists of 16 residues. Germline CDR1 reads MNHEY; CDR2 reads SVGEGT. The J segment lost 5 bases and the V segment lost 7 bases, leaving 13 bases of the junction unmatched. The CDR3 nucleotides read TGTGCCAGCACCCCAGGGGCGGGGGGGCCCGGAGATACGCAGTATTTT. This gives the protein CASTPGAGGPGDTQYF.

V usage is TRBV28 and J usage is TRBJ2-3; the D gene is possibly TRBD2 (6 bases). CDR3 length: 16 residues. Trimming stripped 5 bases from V and 0 bases from J, with 15 bases between. Germline-derived CDR1 and CDR2 are MDHEN and SYDVKM. CDR3 sequence reads: CASSTRAGTSTDTQYF. CDR3 bases: TGTGCCAGCAGTACAAGGGCGGGGACTAGCACAGATACGCAGTATTTT.

The chain combines TRBV7-3 with TRBJ2-1; D gene ambiguous. Germline CDR1 and CDR2: SGHTA and FQGTGA. The CDR3 is 14 residues long. V gave up 0 bases and J gave up 0 bases, with 3 bases separating them. Here the CDR3 reads CASSLTSSYNEQFF. The CDR3 DNA sequence: TGTGCCAGCAGCTTAACGAGCTCCTACAATGAGCAGTTCTTC.

This clone was counted only a few times. This sequence joins TRBV19 and TRBJ1-1, with 8 bases matching TRBD1. The V gene end was trimmed by 5 bases and the J gene end by 4 bases; junction bases not matched to a gene: 6. Per germline, CDR1 LNHDA and CDR2 SQIVND (reference sequence). This CDR3 contains 14 residues. The DNA of the CDR3 is TGTGCCAGTAGTCTCCGGACAGGGTTCACTGAAGCTTTCTTT. Translating gives CASSLRTGFTEAFF.

This chain joins TRBV7-2 and TRBJ1-3, with a tentative D call TRBD1 (6 bases). Deletions cut 4 bases from V and 0 bases from J, with 10 bases between. This CDR3 contains 15 residues. The V gene's germline CDR1 is SGHTA and CDR2 FQGNSA. This CDR3 reads CASSSQGASGNTIYF. The CDR3 DNA sequence: TGTGCCAGCAGCTCACAGGGCGCCTCTGGAAACACCATATATTTT.

This clone was seen a single time. The CDR3 DNA is TGTGCCAGCAGCCCTTCTGGAAACACCATATATTTT. It encodes CASSPSGNTIYF. The V and J genes are TRBV3-1 (or the pseudogene TRBV3-2) and TRBJ1-3; no firm D call. The CDR3 covers 12 residues. Trimming left V 4 bases short and J 1 base short, with 2 bases between. Germline assignment: CDR1 LGHDT and CDR2 YNNKEL (reference sequence).

The CDR3 bases are TGTGCCAGCAGCTTACAAATAGGGACAGGAGGATGGCCCCAGCATTTT. It yields the protein CASSLQIGTGGWPQHF. V is TRBV7-2 and J is TRBJ1-5; 8 nucleotides line up with TRBD1. Germline CDR1 and CDR2: SGHTA and FQGNSA. J gave up 9 bases and V 2 bases, and 12 bases lay outside the gene matches. The CDR3 totals 16 residues.

The genes are TRBV18 and TRBJ2-3, with no clear D. Germline values: CDR1 KGHSH, CDR2 LQKENI. Trimming removed 6 bases from V and 3 bases from J, with 10 bases in between. The CDR3 runs to 13 residues. The CDR3 protein is CASSPSDTDTQYF. CDR3 coding DNA: TGTGCCAGCTCCCCGAGCGATACAGATACGCAGTATTTT.

This chain joins TRBV7-2 and TRBJ1-1; TRBD1 aligns across 9 bases. V shed 4 bases, J shed 1 base, and the junction held 4 bases outside the gene matches. Germline V CDR1 and CDR2: SGHTA, FQGNSA. The CDR3 runs to 15 residues. The CDR3 sequence: CASSSDRGENTEAFF. In DNA form, the CDR3 reads TGTGCCAGCAGCTCGGACAGGGGTGAGAACACTGAAGCTTTCTTT. The variable domain in full, with the rest retrieved from reference TRBV7-2 and TRBJ1-1, is GAGVSQSPSNKVTEKGKDVELRCDPISGHTALYWYRQSLGQGLEFLIYFQGNSAPDKSGLPSDRFSAERTGGSVSTLTIQRTQQEDSAVYLCASSSDRGENTEAFFGQGTRLTVV.

The J gene is TRBJ1-2, the V gene TRBV28; a weak D match, TRBD1 (5 bases). Deletions cut 7 bases from V and 8 bases from J, with 14 bases between. CDR3 length equals 12 residues. Germline CDR1 MDHEN, CDR2 SYDVKM. The CDR3 DNA reads as TGTGCCAGCACTACAGGCAAGGAAGGCTACACCTTC. Protein sequence: CASTTGKEGYTF.

This clone showed up just once. The chain combines TRBV6-2 or TRBV6-3 with TRBJ1-1; no definite D call. Trimming pared 5 bases from V and 5 bases from J, leaving 12 bases between. Germline-derived CDR1 and CDR2 are MNHEY and SVGEGT. This CDR3 has 13 amino acids. The CDR3 bases are TGTGCCAGCAGTCCGCCGGGAAGAACTGAAGCTTTCTTT. Protein: CASSPPGRTEAFF.

The V gene is TRBV3-1 (or the pseudogene TRBV3-2), the J gene TRBJ2-3; D is perhaps TRBD1 (6 bases). The CDR3 spans 18 residues. Germline V lookup: CDR1 LGHDT, CDR2 YNNKEL (reference sequence). Between the trimmed V and J ends, which lost 1 base and 0 bases, there was a span of 17 bases. The CDR3 here is CASSQAIRTETSTDTQYF. The DNA for the CDR3 is TGTGCCAGCAGCCAAGCGATAAGGACAGAAACTAGCACAGATACGCAGTATTTT.

The genes are TRBV28 and TRBJ2-6, with D unclear. This CDR3 spans 16 amino acids. V was pared by 5 bases and J by 1 base, with 12 bases between. Looked up from germline, CDR1 is MDHEN and CDR2 is SYDVKM. CDR3 DNA: TGTGCCAGCAGTATCTCCCCCGGGTCTGGGGCCAACGTCCTGACTTTC. Translating it yields CASSISPGSGANVLTF.

This chain links TRBV5-1 with TRBJ1-2, with TRBD1 identical over 11 bases. The CDR3 length is 13 residues. Germline-derived CDR1 and CDR2 are SGHRS and YFSETQ. V shed 2 bases, J shed 10 bases, and the junction held 4 bases outside the gene matches. CDR3 sequence reads: CASSFPGQGAYTF. CDR3 sequence (DNA): TGCGCCAGCAGCTTTCCAGGACAGGGGGCCTACACCTTC.

In regard to this clone: A far bigger clonotype differs at one base, so this is likely a read error. The rearrangement uses TRBV19 and TRBJ2-3, with 8 positions matching TRBD1. The CDR3 length is 14 residues. The germline V gene has CDR1 LNHDA and CDR2 SQIVND (reference sequence). V trimming: 5 bases; J trimming: 2 bases; junction bases outside the gene matches: 3. CDR3 protein: CASSPGQATDTQYF. The DNA of the CDR3 is TGTGCCAGTAGTCCGGGACAGGCCACAGATACGCAGTATTTT.

This chain joins TRBV19 and TRBJ1-1; D unresolved. The germline V gene encodes CDR1 LNHDA and CDR2 SQIVND (reference sequence). V was trimmed by 3 bases and J by 1 base, leaving 15 bases between them. This CDR3 is 16 amino acids long. The CDR3, as DNA: TGTGCCAGTAGTATCGGGTTGAAAGTCCCGAACACTGAAGCTTTCTTT. Protein: CASSIGLKVPNTEAFF. Full variable domain (remainder filled in from reference TRBV19 and TRBJ1-1): DGGITQSPKYLFRKEGQNVTLSCEQNLNHDAMYWYRQDPGQGLRLIYYSQIVNDFQKGDIAEGYSVSREKKESFPLTVTSAQKNPTAFYLCASSIGLKVPNTEAFFGQGTRLTVV.

V is TRBV5-1 and J is TRBJ2-3; maybe TRBD2 (6 bases). CDR3 length: 18 residues. Trimming left V 0 bases short and J 0 bases short, with 17 bases between. CDR1 is SGHRS and CDR2 is YFSETQ in the germline V gene. CDR3 nucleotides: TGCGCCAGCAGCTTGGAAGGTCCGGCGGGACCTAGCACAGATACGCAGTATTTT. This sequence encodes CASSLEGPAGPSTDTQYF.